These 5 T cell receptor beta chains originate from one sample sequenced in a study of blood T cell repertoires in COVID-19. Profiled with immunoSEQ multiplex PCR; TCRdb holds only in-frame clones, not every one. Among a few hundred thousand clones listed, around nine tenths were seen once. The material sequenced was PBMCs or T cells enriched from blood (not recorded which). The receptors derive from a woman aged 25 to 45 who had been exposed to COVID-19.

This clone has more than one count but fewer than ten. The chain recombines TRBV6-6 with TRBJ2-7; 8 nucleotides line up with TRBD2. This CDR3 spans 15 amino acids. Germline trimming cut 6 bases from V and 1 base from J; bases unmatched to any gene: 8. CDR1 is MNHNY and CDR2 is SVGAGI in the germline V gene (reference sequence). The CDR3 sequence: CASRLAGLGSYEQYF. CDR3 in DNA: TGTGCCAGCAGGCTAGCGGGTTTAGGTTCCTACGAGCAGTACTTC.

The rearrangement joins TRBV4-1 to TRBJ2-5, with 9 bases aligning to TRBD1. Germline V lookup: CDR1 MGHRA, CDR2 YSYEKL. The CDR3 totals 17 residues. With 3 bases clipped from V and 1 base from J, the junction kept 9 bases outside the gene matches. The DNA for the CDR3 is TGCGCCAGCAGCCATTTCTCCGACAGGGGGGCCCAAGAGACCCAGTACTTC. Protein: CASSHFSDRGAQETQYF.

The chain uses TRBV4-2 and TRBJ2-7; no firm D call. The V end lost 1 base, the J end lost 5 bases, and 12 bases lay between the germline ends. The CDR3 consists of 14 residues. The germline V gene has CDR1 LGHNA and CDR2 YNFKEQ. CDR3 loop: CASSQAGPPDEQYF. The CDR3 region has the DNA TGTGCCAGCAGCCAAGCTGGGCCACCCGACGAGCAGTACTTC.

The rearrangement links TRBV3-1 (or the pseudogene TRBV3-2) to TRBJ2-1; TRBD2 aligns across 7 bases. Losses at the gene ends were 1 base for V and 12 bases for J; bases not matched to a gene: 9. CDR1 and CDR2 from the germline V gene are LGHDT and YNNKEL (reference sequence). The CDR3 loop spans 14 amino acids. Written as DNA, the CDR3 is TGTGCCAGCAGCCAAGTGGGTGCTAGCGGCATGCAGTTCTTC. This translates into CASSQVGASGMQFF.

The chain combines TRBV2 with TRBJ2-7, with D hard to call. The length of the CDR3 is 12 residues. Germline V gene sequence: CDR1 SNHLY, CDR2 FYNNEI. Trimming stripped 8 bases from V and 3 bases from J, with 11 bases between. The DNA for the CDR3 is TGTGCCAGCCTCAAGCGTGACTACGAGCAGTACTTC. Protein: CASLKRDYEQYF.